This is a list of T cell receptor beta chains from one sample in a study of beta chain features in type 1 diabetes. TCRdb's copy holds only in-frame clones and misses some; the assay was immunoSEQ multiplex PCR. Seen here are 350,000 to 400,000 clones, approximately 16% observed once, and the top ten hold approximately 0.02%. Sequenced sample: naive CD4+ T cells from blood. The source of these receptors is a woman younger than 35 in good health. Each CDR3 is given with its conserved first and last residue. D genes are given only for firm matches. Not every row has a clone size; where given, it reads once, few, many or a size class.

size,J,D,V,CDR3,DNA
few,TRBJ2-1,.,TRBV30,CAWSVRLNFVVYNEQFF,TGTGCCTGGAGTGTGAGGCTTAACTTTGTGGTGTACAATGAGCAGTTCTTC
.,TRBJ2-7,TRBD1,TRBV13,CASSHTGVISYEQYF,TGTGCCAGCAGCCATACAGGGGTGATCTCCTACGAGCAGTACTTC
.,TRBJ1-2,.,TRBV4-1,CASSQERGVAVAYGYTF,TGCGCCAGCAGCCAAGAACGGGGAGTAGCGGTCGCCTATGGCTACACCTTC
.,TRBJ2-1,.,TRBV6-5,CASSRTDASYNEQFF,TGTGCCAGCAGCCGCACAGACGCTTCCTACAATGAGCAGTTCTTC
few,TRBJ2-1,.,TRBV27,CASSLSEAIDEQFF,TGTGCCAGCAGTTTATCAGAGGCGATCGATGAGCAGTTCTTC
few,TRBJ2-2,TRBD2,TRBV7-9,CASSPTSGLAFPGELFF,TGTGCCAGCAGCCCCACGTCGGGACTAGCGTTTCCCGGGGAGCTGTTTTTT
.,TRBJ2-1,TRBD2,TRBV7-9,CASSSPRTSWNEQFF,TGTGCCAGCAGCTCGCCACGGACTAGTTGGAATGAGCAGTTCTTC
few,TRBJ2-1,TRBD2,TRBV2,CASSPTTSGSRGEQFF,TGTGCCAGCAGTCCTACCACTAGCGGGAGCAGGGGTGAGCAGTTCTTC
few,TRBJ2-2,.,TRBV30,CAWKLEVTGELFF,TGTGCCTGGAAATTAGAAGTTACCGGGGAGCTGTTTTTT
few,TRBJ2-1,TRBD2,TRBV27,CASRPLPTSQNEQFF,TGTGCCAGCAGGCCCCTACCGACTAGCCAGAATGAGCAGTTCTTC
few,TRBJ2-7,.,TRBV30,CAWTASFDYEQYF,TGTGCCTGGACGGCTAGCTTTGATTACGAGCAGTACTTC
few,TRBJ1-2,.,TRBV30,CAWRERAGGFYGYTF,TGTGCCTGGAGGGAACGTGCGGGAGGGTTCTATGGCTACACCTTC
few,TRBJ2-1,.,TRBV5-1,CASSYSGNEQFF,TGCGCCAGCAGCTATAGCGGCAATGAGCAGTTCTTC
.,TRBJ1-1,TRBD1,TRBV6-4,CASSDSRRGQEAFF,TGTGCCAGCAGTGACTCGAGGAGGGGGCAAGAAGCTTTCTTT
.,TRBJ2-1,.,TRBV7-6,CASSSHFGSSNNEQFF,TGTGCCAGCAGCTCCCACTTTGGGAGCTCGAACAATGAGCAGTTCTTC
few,TRBJ1-5,.,TRBV30,CAWSGGDERHQPQHF,TGTGCCTGGAGCGGAGGAGACGAGCGACATCAGCCCCAGCATTTT
.,TRBJ2-1,TRBD2,TRBV30,CAWRLAGVNNEQFF,TGTGCCTGGAGGCTAGCGGGAGTTAACAATGAGCAGTTCTTC
.,TRBJ2-5,.,TRBV6-5,CASRHIGETQYF,TGTGCCAGCAGACATATCGGGGAGACCCAGTACTTC
.,TRBJ2-2,.,TRBV30,CAWSWQMNTGELFF,TGTGCCTGGAGCTGGCAGATGAACACCGGGGAGCTGTTTTTT
.,TRBJ2-5,.,TRBV7-2,CASSLNGVVTQYF,TGTGCCAGCAGCTTAAACGGTGTCGTGACCCAGTACTTC
.,TRBJ2-5,TRBD2,TRBV15,CATSRVAGVEETQYF,TGTGCCACCAGCAGAGTAGCGGGAGTCGAAGAGACCCAGTACTTC
few,TRBJ1-1,.,TRBV11-3,CASSFQVGTEAFF,TGTGCCAGCAGCTTTCAGGTTGGGACTGAAGCTTTCTTT
.,TRBJ2-7,.,TRBV19,CASSPGLPSYEQYF,TGTGCCAGTAGTCCCGGACTACCCTCCTACGAGCAGTACTTC
.,TRBJ2-1,TRBD2,TRBV27,CASSPRTSGTYNEQFF,TGTGCCAGCAGCCCCCGGACTAGCGGGACGTACAATGAGCAGTTCTTC
.,TRBJ1-3,.,TRBV6-5,CASSYTGAGNTIYF,TGTGCCAGCAGCTACACAGGAGCTGGAAACACCATATATTTT
few,TRBJ2-7,TRBD1,TRBV18,CASSSGTGAVDEQYF,TGTGCCAGCTCATCTGGGACAGGTGCTGTGGACGAGCAGTACTTC
few,TRBJ2-6,.,TRBV5-4,CASTPPFSGANVLTF,TGTGCCAGCACCCCCCCATTTTCAGGGGCCAACGTCCTGACTTTC
few,TRBJ2-1,.,TRBV9,CASSVRGYSEQFF,TGTGCCAGCAGCGTACGGGGGTACAGTGAGCAGTTCTTC
few,TRBJ2-5,.,TRBV7-9,CASKRKTQYF,TGTGCCAGCAAGCGGAAGACCCAGTACTTC
.,TRBJ2-3,TRBD1,TRBV14,CASSQETGGGTDTQYF,TGTGCCAGCAGCCAAGAAACAGGGGGCGGCACAGATACGCAGTATTTT
few,TRBJ2-7,TRBD2,TRBV10-3,CAISELAGVGSYEQYF,TGTGCCATCAGTGAACTAGCGGGAGTCGGATCCTACGAGCAGTACTTC
.,TRBJ2-7,.,TRBV28,CASSSQGASSYEQYF,TGTGCCAGCAGTTCCCAGGGTGCGAGCTCCTACGAGCAGTACTTC
few,TRBJ2-4,TRBD2,TRBV19,CATRLTSWDIQYF,TGTGCCACCCGACTGACTAGCTGGGACATTCAGTACTTC
few,TRBJ2-6,.,TRBV28,CASSSYSGANVLTF,TGTGCCAGCAGTTCTTACTCTGGGGCCAACGTCCTGACTTTC
few,TRBJ2-5,TRBD1,TRBV14,CASSQVGTRGIETQYF,TGTGCCAGCAGCCAAGTCGGGACCAGGGGGATAGAGACCCAGTACTTC
.,TRBJ2-7,TRBD2,TRBV30,CAWSSGRAEQYF,TGTGCCTGGAGTAGCGGGAGGGCCGAGCAGTACTTC
.,TRBJ1-1,TRBD1,TRBV6-5,CASSLDRGRAEAFF,TGTGCCAGCAGCCTCGACAGGGGGCGAGCAGAAGCTTTCTTT
few,TRBJ2-5,.,TRBV29-1,CSATGLQETQYF,TGCAGCGCCACAGGGTTACAAGAGACCCAGTACTTC
.,TRBJ2-5,.,TRBV15,CATSIPRGTQYF,TGTGCCACCAGCATACCACGGGGAACCCAGTACTTC
few,TRBJ2-3,TRBD2,TRBV4-3,CASSLLAGGPADTQYF,TGCGCCAGCAGCCTCCTAGCGGGAGGGCCGGCAGATACGCAGTATTTT
.,TRBJ1-5,.,TRBV30,CAWTAGNNQPQHF,TGTGCCTGGACGGCAGGGAACAATCAGCCCCAGCATTTT
few,TRBJ2-5,TRBD1,TRBV4-3,CASSQDRGPVETQYF,TGCGCCAGCAGCCAAGACAGGGGGCCGGTAGAGACCCAGTACTTC
.,TRBJ1-3,.,TRBV30,CAWSVRGSGNTIYF,TGTGCCTGGAGTGTAAGGGGGTCGGGAAACACCATATATTTT
few,TRBJ2-3,.,TRBV29-1,CSTSYGSTDTQYF,TGCAGCACATCTTACGGGAGCACAGATACGCAGTATTTT
.,TRBJ2-3,.,TRBV19,CASTDTGTLTDTQYF,TGTGCCAGTACCGACACGGGGACTCTTACAGATACGCAGTATTTT
.,TRBJ2-5,.,TRBV6-6,CASSYSYLAGETQYF,TGTGCCAGCAGTTACTCGTATCTTGCCGGAGAGACCCAGTACTTC
few,TRBJ1-2,.,TRBV4-1,CASSQGSGTPTDF,TGCGCCAGCAGCCAAGGGTCCGGGACACCAACCGACTTC
few,TRBJ1-2,.,TRBV27,CASSLTVNYGYTF,TGTGCCAGCAGTTTGACAGTCAACTATGGCTACACCTTC
.,TRBJ2-1,TRBD1,TRBV25-1,CASSVHRDRVNNEQFF,TGTGCCAGCAGTGTTCACCGGGACAGGGTCAACAATGAGCAGTTCTTC
few,TRBJ2-3,.,TRBV19,CASTPPSGLWGDTQYF,TGTGCCAGTACTCCTCCCTCGGGATTGTGGGGAGATACGCAGTATTTT
.,TRBJ1-2,TRBD1,TRBV15,CATSRDLPGTGFRAGYGYTF,TGTGCCACCAGCAGAGATCTCCCCGGGACAGGATTCCGGGCTGGCTATGGCTACACCTTC
few,TRBJ2-1,.,TRBV7-3,CASSPPGSAAGNEQFF,TGTGCCAGCAGCCCCCCCGGCTCGGCGGCGGGGAATGAGCAGTTCTTC
.,TRBJ1-1,.,TRBV30,CAWRSTGPTEAFF,TGTGCCTGGAGGTCAACAGGGCCCACTGAAGCTTTCTTT
.,TRBJ2-3,.,TRBV10-3,CAISDRTVSTDTQYF,TGTGCCATCAGTGATAGGACAGTAAGCACAGATACGCAGTATTTT